This T cell receptor beta chain is from a study of T-cell memory formation after mild COVID-19. Losses at the gene ends were 5 bases for V and 7 bases for J; bases not matched to a gene: 6. Germline-derived CDR1 and CDR2 are SGHNT and YYREEE (reference sequence). The CDR3 runs to 14 residues. Overall study findings and caveats: Clones shrinking from day 15 to 85 showed even CD4/CD8 mixes; later expanders tilted CD4+.

TCR alpha and TCR beta cDNA libraries carrying sample barcodes and UMIs came from 5'RACE with constant-segment primers. TCRdb independently ran MiXCR on the 5' RACE reads; one entry per CDR3 protein. Altogether about 360,000 distinct CDR3 sequences are present, under 15% being singletons, with the ten largest covering about a fifth. This clonotype occurred many times. Antigen specificity is unknown. This clonotype was sampled from a man aged 18 to 35 who had mild COVID-19 (a few samples of this study predate the infection). Cell type and time point are not known. The specimen sequenced was PBMCs or a T cell subset sorted from them (not recorded which). V gene TRBV5-4 combines with J gene TRBJ2-1; 10 bases fit TRBD2. The CDR3 is CASRAGGRGNEQFF. The CDR3 DNA follows: TGTGCCAGCAGAGCGGGGGGGCGGGGGAATGAGCAGTTCTTC.